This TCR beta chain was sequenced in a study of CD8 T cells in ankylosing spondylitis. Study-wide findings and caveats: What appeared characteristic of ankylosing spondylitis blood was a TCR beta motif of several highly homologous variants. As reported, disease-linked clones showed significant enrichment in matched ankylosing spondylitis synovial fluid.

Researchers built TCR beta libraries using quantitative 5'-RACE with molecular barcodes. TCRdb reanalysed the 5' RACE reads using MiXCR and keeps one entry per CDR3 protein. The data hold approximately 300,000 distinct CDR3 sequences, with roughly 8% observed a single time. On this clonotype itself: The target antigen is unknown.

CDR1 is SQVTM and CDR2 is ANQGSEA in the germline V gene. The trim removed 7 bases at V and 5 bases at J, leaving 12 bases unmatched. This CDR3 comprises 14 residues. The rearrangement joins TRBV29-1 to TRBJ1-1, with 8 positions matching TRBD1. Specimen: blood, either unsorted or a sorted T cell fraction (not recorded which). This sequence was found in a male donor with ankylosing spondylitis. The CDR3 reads CSAATTGVVTEAFF. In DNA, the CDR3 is TGCAGCGCTGCGACGACAGGGGTCGTTACTGAAGCTTTCTTT.